One sample yielded the 24 T cell receptor beta chains listed below, sequenced in a study of CXCR3-negative and CXCR3-positive naive CD8 T cells. Study conclusions and caveats: Against CXCR3-negative naive cells, CXCR3-positive naive cells showed more hydrophobic TRB CDR3s.

No antigen has been assigned to these receptors. With UMI labels, 5' RACE was used to prepare the TRB cDNA libraries. One entry per CDR3 protein, without DNA, is what TCRdb gives after re-calling the 5' RACE reads. Recorded for this sample: about 98,000 distinct CDR3 sequences. The specimen was naive CXCR3+ CD8+ T cells from blood. The subset: CD45RO-CCR7+CD27+CD95- naive CD8+ T cells expressing CXCR3 (TNR3+). These receptors originate from a human donor in good health. Some clones in this sample may be carry-over from other donors' samples.

V usage is TRBV7-9 and J usage is TRBJ2-2; TCRdb's D call, TRBD1, is unchecked because there is no DNA. CDR1 is SEHNR, CDR2 FQNEAQ, per germline (reference sequence). The CDR3 has 16 residues. The CDR3 protein is CASSSTTGGDTGELFF. The whole variable domain, filled in from reference TRBV7-9 and TRBJ2-2, reads DTGVSQNPRHKITKRGQNVTFRCDPISEHNRLYWYRQTLGQGPEFLTYFQNEAQLEKSRLLSDRFSAERPKGSFSTLEIQRTEQGDSAMYLCASSSTTGGDTGELFFGEGSRLTVL.

The V and J genes are TRBV7-9 and TRBJ2-4; the D call of TRBD2 rests on TCRdb alone, since no DNA is present to check it. From germline, CDR1 is SEHNR and CDR2 FQNEAQ (reference sequence). This CDR3 contains 15 residues. The CDR3 region is CASSKTSGGKNIQYF.

The V gene is TRBV19, the J gene TRBJ1-1; as DNA is missing, the TRBD1 call by TCRdb cannot be tested. Germline loops: CDR1 LNHDA, CDR2 SQIVND (reference sequence). This CDR3 has 14 amino acids. CDR3 residues: CASSLSGGWTEAFF.

J is TRBJ1-2 and V is TRBV10-3; absent DNA, TCRdb's TRBD1 call cannot be checked. Germline-derived CDR1 and CDR2 are ENHRY and SYGVKD. The CDR3 runs to 15 residues. This CDR3 reads CSISVTGQLFYGYTF.

This rearrangement joins TRBV27 to TRBJ2-4; TCRdb lists TRBD2, though no DNA is available to test this call. CDR3 length: 16 amino acids. CDR1 is MNHEY, CDR2 SMNVEV, per germline (reference sequence). CDR3 residues: CASSFSAAGAKNIQYF.

The chain is built from TRBV29-1 and TRBJ1-1; TCRdb selects TRBD1, and the lack of DNA leaves this call unchecked. Germline CDR1 reads SQVTM; CDR2 reads ANQGSEA. CDR3 length: 14 residues. CDR3 region: CSVDPTGLNTEAFF.

The genes are TRBV4-1 and TRBJ2-1; TCRdb designates TRBD2, a call that cannot be tested without DNA. The CDR3 totals 16 residues. Germline assignment: CDR1 MGHRA and CDR2 YSYEKL. CDR3 loop: CASSLRTSGDLSEQFF.

This chain joins TRBV24-1 and TRBJ2-4; as DNA is missing, the TRBD1 call by TCRdb cannot be tested. The CDR3 is 12 amino acids. Germline CDR1 reads KGHDR; CDR2 reads SFDVKD. CDR3 amino acids: CATSGQGSIQYF.

The rearrangement uses TRBV7-9 and TRBJ1-1; TCRdb indicates TRBD1, and absent DNA this call remains unverified. Germline values: CDR1 SEHNR, CDR2 FQNEAQ (reference sequence). This CDR3 region has 15 residues. CDR3 region: CASSKVRGRWTEAFF.

The genes are TRBV29-1 and TRBJ1-2. The CDR3 length is 11 residues. Germline V lookup: CDR1 SQVTM, CDR2 ANQGSEA. The chain's CDR3 is CSVVSNYGYTF.

The chain carries TRBV12-3 or TRBV12-4 and TRBJ2-7. The CDR3 loop spans 14 amino acids. CDR3 loop: CASSEIASTYEQYF.

The chain joins TRBV28 to TRBJ1-5; as DNA is missing, the TRBD1 call by TCRdb cannot be tested. CDR1 and CDR2 (germline): MDHEN, SYDVKM. This CDR3 spans 14 amino acids. The CDR3 here is CASSLDSHTQPQHF.

This chain uses TRBV28 with TRBJ1-1; the TCRdb D gene call, TRBD1, has no DNA to confirm it. The CDR3 has 14 amino acids. CDR1 and CDR2 from the germline V gene are MDHEN and SYDVKM. CDR3 residues: CASSPNREVTEAFF.

The chain couples TRBV6-2 or TRBV6-3 to TRBJ2-7; the TCRdb D gene call, TRBD1, has no DNA to confirm it. This CDR3 is built from 14 residues. Per germline, CDR1 MNHEY and CDR2 SVGEGT. The CDR3 region is CASSWDRSSYEQYF.

V gene TRBV29-1 combines with J gene TRBJ2-5; TCRdb calls TRBD2, which cannot be checked without DNA. Germline V gene sequence: CDR1 SQVTM, CDR2 ANQGSEA. The length of the CDR3 is 15 residues. The chain's CDR3 is CSVEDQAGVLETQYF. The whole variable domain, remainder taken from reference TRBV29-1 and TRBJ2-5, is SAVISQKPSRDICQRGTSLTIQCQVDSQVTMMFWYRQQPGQSLTLIATANQGSEATYESGFVIDKFPISRPNLTFSTLTVSNMSPEDSSIYLCSVEDQAGVLETQYFGPGTRLLVL.

CDR3: CASSLEASGTYEQYF. The rearrangement links TRBV13 to TRBJ2-7; TCRdb lists TRBD2, though no DNA is available to test this call. Germline V gene sequence: CDR1 PRHDT, CDR2 FYEKMQ (reference sequence). There are 15 residues in the CDR3.

The chain uses TRBV4-1 and TRBJ2-1; the TCRdb call, TRBD1, lacks DNA for checking. The CDR3 has 14 residues. The germline gives CDR1 MGHRA, CDR2 YSYEKL. This chain's CDR3 is CASSLQGRYNEQFF.

The rearrangement joins TRBV11-2 to TRBJ2-1; the D call from TCRdb, TRBD1, cannot be confirmed without DNA. CDR1 and CDR2 from the germline V gene are SGHAT and FQNNGV. This CDR3 has 14 amino acids. The chain's CDR3 is CASSLSTGGNEQFF.

The gene calls are TRBV21-1 and TRBJ2-3; the TRBD1 assignment by TCRdb is unverifiable without DNA. TRBV21-1 corresponds to a pseudogene. The CDR3 loop spans 12 amino acids. This CDR3 is CASSSPCGTQYF.

The genes are TRBV12-3 or TRBV12-4 and TRBJ2-7; the D gene TCRdb calls, TRBD2, cannot be checked with no DNA. The CDR3 consists of 14 residues. The CDR3 loop reads CASSFLAGVGEKYF.

The chain combines TRBV5-4 with TRBJ1-2. CDR1 and CDR2 from the germline V gene are SGHNT and YYREEE (reference sequence). This CDR3 spans 12 amino acids. The CDR3 is CASSPPGVGYTF.

CDR3 residues: CASSSRTGEYNEQFF. The chain couples TRBV28 to TRBJ2-1; with no DNA, the TCRdb D assignment of TRBD1 cannot be verified. The CDR3 totals 15 residues. Per germline, CDR1 MDHEN and CDR2 SYDVKM.

The rearrangement uses TRBV3-1 and TRBJ1-1; the D call of TRBD1 rests on TCRdb alone, since no DNA is present to check it. Germline V lookup: CDR1 LGHDT, CDR2 YNNKEL (reference sequence). The CDR3 has 14 amino acids. CDR3 protein: CASSQDGGPTEAFF.

The gene calls are TRBV12-3 or TRBV12-4 and TRBJ2-1; TCRdb's assignment of TRBD1 cannot be checked, as there is no DNA. There are 13 residues in the CDR3. The CDR3: CASSLIREGEQFF.